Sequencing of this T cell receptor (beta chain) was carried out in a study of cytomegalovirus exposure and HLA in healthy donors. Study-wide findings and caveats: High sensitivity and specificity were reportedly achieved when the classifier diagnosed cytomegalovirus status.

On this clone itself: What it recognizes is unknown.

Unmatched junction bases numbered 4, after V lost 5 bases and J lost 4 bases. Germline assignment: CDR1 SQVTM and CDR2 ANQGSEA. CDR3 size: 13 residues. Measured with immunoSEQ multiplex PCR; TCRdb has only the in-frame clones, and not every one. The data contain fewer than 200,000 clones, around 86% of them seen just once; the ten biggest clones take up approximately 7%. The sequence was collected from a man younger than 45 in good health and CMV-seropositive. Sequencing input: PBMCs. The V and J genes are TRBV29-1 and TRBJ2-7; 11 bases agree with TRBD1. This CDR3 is CSVIGTGGYEQYF. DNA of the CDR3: TGCAGCGTTATCGGGACAGGGGGATACGAGCAGTACTTC.